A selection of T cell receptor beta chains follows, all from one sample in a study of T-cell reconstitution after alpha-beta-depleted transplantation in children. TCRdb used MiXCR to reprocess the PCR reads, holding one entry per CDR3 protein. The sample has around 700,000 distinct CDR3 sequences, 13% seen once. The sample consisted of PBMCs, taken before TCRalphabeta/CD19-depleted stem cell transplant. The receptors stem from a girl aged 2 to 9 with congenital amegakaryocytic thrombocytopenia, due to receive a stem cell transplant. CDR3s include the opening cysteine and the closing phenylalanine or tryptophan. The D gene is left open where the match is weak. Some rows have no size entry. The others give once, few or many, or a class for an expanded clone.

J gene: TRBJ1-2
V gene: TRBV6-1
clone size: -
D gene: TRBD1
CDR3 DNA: TGTGCCACCCAACGGACAGGCTCCTATGGCTACACCTTC
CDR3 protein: CATQRTGSYGYTF

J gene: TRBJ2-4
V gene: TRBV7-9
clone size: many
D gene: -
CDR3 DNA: TGTGCCAGCAGCAGGAACATTCAGTACTTC
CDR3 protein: CASSRNIQYF

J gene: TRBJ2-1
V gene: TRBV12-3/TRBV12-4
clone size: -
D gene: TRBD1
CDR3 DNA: TGTGCCAGCGGGACAGGGGGCCTGGGTGAGCAGTTCTTC
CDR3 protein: CASGTGGLGEQFF

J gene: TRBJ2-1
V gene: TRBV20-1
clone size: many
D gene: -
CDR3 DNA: TGCAGTGCTAGAGATGGGCACGCAGCAGATTTCAATGAGCAGTTCTTC
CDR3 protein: CSARDGHAADFNEQFF

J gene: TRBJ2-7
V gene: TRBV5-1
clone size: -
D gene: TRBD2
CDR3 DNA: TGCGCCAGCAGGGCCCAGATGGTAGCGGGAGGCCTGGAGTACTTC
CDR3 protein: CASRAQMVAGGLEYF

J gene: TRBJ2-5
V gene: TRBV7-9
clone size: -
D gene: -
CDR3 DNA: TGTGCCAGCAGCTTAAATGGAGAGGCGGAGACCCAGTACTTC
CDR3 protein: CASSLNGEAETQYF

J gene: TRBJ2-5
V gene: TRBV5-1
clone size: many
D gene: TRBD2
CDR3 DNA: TGCGCCAGCAGCTATGGACTAGCGGGTTGGATGAGAAAGACCCAGTACTTC
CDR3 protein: CASSYGLAGWMRKTQYF

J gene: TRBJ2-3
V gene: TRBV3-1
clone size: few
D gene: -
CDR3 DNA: TGTGCCAGCAGCCAAGATGCCTTCCCAGATACGCAGTATTTT
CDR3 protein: CASSQDAFPDTQYF

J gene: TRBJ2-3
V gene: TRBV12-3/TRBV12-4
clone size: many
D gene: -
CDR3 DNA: TGTGCCAGCAGTTTCTCGGAGGGAGATACGCAGTATTTT
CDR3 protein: CASSFSEGDTQYF

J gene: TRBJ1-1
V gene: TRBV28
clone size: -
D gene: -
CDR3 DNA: TGTGCCAGCAGTCTCCTCCTAGGACAGAACACTGAAGCTTTCTTT
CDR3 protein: CASSLLLGQNTEAFF

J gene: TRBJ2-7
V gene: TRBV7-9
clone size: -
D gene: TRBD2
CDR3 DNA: TGTGCCAGCAGCCAAGGGCGGGAGATAGAGCAGTACTTC
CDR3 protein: CASSQGREIEQYF

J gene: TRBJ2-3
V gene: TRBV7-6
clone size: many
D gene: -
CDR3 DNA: TGTGCCAGCAGCTGGAGACTGGCGGATACGCAGTATTTT
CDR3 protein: CASSWRLADTQYF

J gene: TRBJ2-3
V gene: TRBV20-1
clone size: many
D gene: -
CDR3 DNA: TGCAGTGCTAACGAGGATACGCAGTATTTT
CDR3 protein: CSANEDTQYF

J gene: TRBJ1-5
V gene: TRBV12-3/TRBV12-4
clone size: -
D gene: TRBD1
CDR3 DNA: TGTGCCAGCAGTTTATCTGGAGGGGGCGGCCATCAGCCCCAGCATTTT
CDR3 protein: CASSLSGGGGHQPQHF

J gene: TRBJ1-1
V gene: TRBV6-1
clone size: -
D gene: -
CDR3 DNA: TGTGCCAGCAGAAGGGTCGGGCTTTATAACACTGAAGCTTTCTTT
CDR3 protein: CASRRVGLYNTEAFF

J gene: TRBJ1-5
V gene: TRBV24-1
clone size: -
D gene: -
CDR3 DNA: TGTGCCACCAGTGATTCCGATCAGCCCCAGCATTTT
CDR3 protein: CATSDSDQPQHF

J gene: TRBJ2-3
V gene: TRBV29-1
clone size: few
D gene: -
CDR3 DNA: TGCAGCGTTGGGGTCTCTAGCGTCACAGATACGCAGTATTTT
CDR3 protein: CSVGVSSVTDTQYF

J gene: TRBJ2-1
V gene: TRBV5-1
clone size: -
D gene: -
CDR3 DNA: TGCGCCAGCAGCTCTCAGGGAGATGAGCAGTTCTTC
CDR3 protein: CASSSQGDEQFF

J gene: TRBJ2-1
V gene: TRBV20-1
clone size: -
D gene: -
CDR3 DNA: TGCAGTGCTAGAGATTGGCCGGCGAGCTCCTACAATGAGCAGTTCTTC
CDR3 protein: CSARDWPASSYNEQFF

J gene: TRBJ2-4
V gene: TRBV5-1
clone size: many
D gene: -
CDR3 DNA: TGCGCCAGCAGCTACCGGGACAACGAAAACATTCAGTACTTC
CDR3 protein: CASSYRDNENIQYF

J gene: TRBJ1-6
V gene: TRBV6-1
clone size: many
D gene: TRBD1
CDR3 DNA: TGTGCCGTGGGGCGGGACATCAGGGGGAATTCACCCCTCCACTTT
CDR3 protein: CAVGRDIRGNSPLHF

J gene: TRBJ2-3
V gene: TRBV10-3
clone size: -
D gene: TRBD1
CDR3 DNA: TGTGCCATCAGCGGGACAGGGTCAGGAGATACGCAGTATTTT
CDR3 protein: CAISGTGSGDTQYF

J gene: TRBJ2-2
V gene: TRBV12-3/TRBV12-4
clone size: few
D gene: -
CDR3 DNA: TGTGCCAGCAGTTTTACGGGGGTTAACACCGGGGAGCTGTTTTTT
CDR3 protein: CASSFTGVNTGELFF

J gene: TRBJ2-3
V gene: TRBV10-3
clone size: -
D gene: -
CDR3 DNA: TGTGCCATCAGATCCGACTACGACACAGATACGCAGTATTTT
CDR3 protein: CAIRSDYDTDTQYF

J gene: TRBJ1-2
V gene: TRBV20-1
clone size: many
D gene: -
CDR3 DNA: TGCAGTGCTCCGCAGGGAGGGACCTCAAACTATGGCTACACCTTC
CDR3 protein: CSAPQGGTSNYGYTF

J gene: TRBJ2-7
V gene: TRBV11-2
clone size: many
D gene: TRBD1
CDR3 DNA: TGTGCCAGCAGCTTGGAGGGACAGGGTAGCGAGCAGTACTTC
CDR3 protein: CASSLEGQGSEQYF

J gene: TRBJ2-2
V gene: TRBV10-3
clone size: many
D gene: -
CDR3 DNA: TGTGCCATCAGTGAGAGGGCTAACACCGGGGAGCTGTTTTTT
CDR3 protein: CAISERANTGELFF

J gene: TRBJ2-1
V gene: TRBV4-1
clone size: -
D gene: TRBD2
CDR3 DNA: TGCGCCAGCAGCCAACTACCGACTAGCCTATGTCTTCTTATTCGAAGTTGTGGATTCGATGAGCAGTTCTTC
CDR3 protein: CASSQLPTSLCLLIRSCGFDEQFF

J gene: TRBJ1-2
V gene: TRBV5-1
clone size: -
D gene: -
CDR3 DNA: TGCGCCAGCAGCTTGAGCGGGAGGGCCTATGGCTACACCTTC
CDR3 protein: CASSLSGRAYGYTF

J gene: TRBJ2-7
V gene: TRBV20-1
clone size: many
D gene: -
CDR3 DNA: TGCAGTGCTCCTCTAGCAAGCGGTTACGAGCAGTACTTC
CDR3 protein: CSAPLASGYEQYF

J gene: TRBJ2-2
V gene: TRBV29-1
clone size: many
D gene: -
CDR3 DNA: TGCAGCGTTGAAGATCGAAGTGGGAACACCGGGGAGCTGTTTTTT
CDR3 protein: CSVEDRSGNTGELFF

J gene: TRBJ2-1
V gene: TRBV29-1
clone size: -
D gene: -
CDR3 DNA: TGCAGCGTTGAAGATCGGGGGATCGCCAATGAGCAGTTCTTC
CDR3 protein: CSVEDRGIANEQFF

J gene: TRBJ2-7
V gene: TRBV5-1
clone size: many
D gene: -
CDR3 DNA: TGCGCCAGCAGCTTGGACCCACCGGAGAAGATGAGTGAGCAGTACTTC
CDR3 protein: CASSLDPPEKMSEQYF

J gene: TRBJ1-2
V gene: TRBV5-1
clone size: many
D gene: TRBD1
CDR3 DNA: TGCGCCAGCACCCAGGGACAGGGCTATGGCTACACCTTC
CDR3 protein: CASTQGQGYGYTF

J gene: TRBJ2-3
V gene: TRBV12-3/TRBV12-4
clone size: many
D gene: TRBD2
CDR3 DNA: TGTGCCAGCACTACTAGCGGGAGTTCGGATACGCAGTATTTT
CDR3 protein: CASTTSGSSDTQYF

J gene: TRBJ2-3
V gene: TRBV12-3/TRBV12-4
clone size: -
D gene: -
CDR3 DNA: TGTGCCAGCTCCCTGTTTTCGGTTCTTCCAGATACGCAGTATTTT
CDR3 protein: CASSLFSVLPDTQYF

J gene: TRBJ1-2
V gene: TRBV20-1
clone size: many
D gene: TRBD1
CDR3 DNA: TGCAGTGCGATTCCGGGACAGGGGCACTATGGCTACACCTTC
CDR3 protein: CSAIPGQGHYGYTF

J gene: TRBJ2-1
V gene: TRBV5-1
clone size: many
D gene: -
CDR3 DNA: TGCGCCAGCAGCTTTACTCAGCCGGGAAATGAGCAGTTCTTC
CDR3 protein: CASSFTQPGNEQFF

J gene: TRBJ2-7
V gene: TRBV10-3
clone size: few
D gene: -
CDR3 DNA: TGTGCCATCAGTGGTCATGTGGGGGGCCCCTACGAGCAGTACTTC
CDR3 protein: CAISGHVGGPYEQYF

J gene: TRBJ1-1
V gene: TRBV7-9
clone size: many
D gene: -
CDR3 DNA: TGTGCCAGCAGTAAGAGGGGCGAGGTCACTGAAGCTTTCTTT
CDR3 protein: CASSKRGEVTEAFF

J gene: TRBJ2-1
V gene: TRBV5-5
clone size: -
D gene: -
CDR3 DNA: TGTGCCAGCAGCTTCTCTGGTAGCGTAACCTACAATGAGCAGTTCTTC
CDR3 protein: CASSFSGSVTYNEQFF

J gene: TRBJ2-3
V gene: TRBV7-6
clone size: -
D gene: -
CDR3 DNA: TGTGCCAGCAGCTTGGACCCGGGACAACTGATCACAGATACGCAGTATTTT
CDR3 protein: CASSLDPGQLITDTQYF

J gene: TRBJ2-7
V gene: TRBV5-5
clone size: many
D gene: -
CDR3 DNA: TGTGCCAGCAGGCACGGGACGACCTACGAGCAGTACTTC
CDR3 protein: CASRHGTTYEQYF

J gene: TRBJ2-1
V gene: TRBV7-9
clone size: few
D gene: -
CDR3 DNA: TGTGCCAGCAGCTTAGTCCGCAGGGTTACCTACAATGAGCAGTTCTTC
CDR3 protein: CASSLVRRVTYNEQFF

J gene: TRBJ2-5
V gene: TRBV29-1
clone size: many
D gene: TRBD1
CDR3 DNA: TGCAGCGTCGGACAGGCCCAAGAGACCCAGTACTTC
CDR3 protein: CSVGQAQETQYF

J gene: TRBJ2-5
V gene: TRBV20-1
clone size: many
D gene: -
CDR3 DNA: TGCAGTGCTAGAGAAACGGCGGTTCAAGAGACCCAGTACTTC
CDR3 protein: CSARETAVQETQYF

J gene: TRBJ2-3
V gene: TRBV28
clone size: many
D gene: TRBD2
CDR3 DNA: TGTGCCAGCAGTTTCATCCCTGGACTAGCGCCTTCCCCAAATACGCAGTATTTT
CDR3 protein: CASSFIPGLAPSPNTQYF

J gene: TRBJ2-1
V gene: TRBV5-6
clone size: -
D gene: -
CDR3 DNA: TGTGCCAGCAGCCCGTTGGTCCTCGAACATTACAATGAGCAGTTCTTC
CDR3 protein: CASSPLVLEHYNEQFF

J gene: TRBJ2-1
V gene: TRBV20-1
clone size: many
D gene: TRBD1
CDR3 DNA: TGCAGTGCTGCCGACAGGGACCTCTACAATGAGCAGTTCTTC
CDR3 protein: CSAADRDLYNEQFF

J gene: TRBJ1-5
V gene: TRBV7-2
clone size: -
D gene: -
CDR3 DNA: TGTGCCAGCAGCTTAGTCGGTGTGGTTCGCAATCAGCCCCAGCATTTT
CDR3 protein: CASSLVGVVRNQPQHF

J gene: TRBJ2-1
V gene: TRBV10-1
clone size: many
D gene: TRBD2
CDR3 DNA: TGCGCCAGCAGTCCGGGGGCGGGAGGAGTCGCCTACAATGAGCAGTTCTTC
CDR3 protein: CASSPGAGGVAYNEQFF

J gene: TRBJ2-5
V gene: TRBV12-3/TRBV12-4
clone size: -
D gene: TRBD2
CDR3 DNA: TGTGCCAGCAGAAAACAACGGGCCAGCGGGAAGGAGACCCAGTACTTC
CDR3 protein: CASRKQRASGKETQYF

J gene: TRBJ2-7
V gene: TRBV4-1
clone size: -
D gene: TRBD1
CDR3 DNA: TGCGCCAGCAGCCAACATACGACAGGGGGCTACGAGCAGTACTTC
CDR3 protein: CASSQHTTGGYEQYF

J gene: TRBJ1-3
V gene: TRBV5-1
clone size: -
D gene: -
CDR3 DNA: TGCGCCAGCAGCCTCGACAGACCCTACTCTGGAAACACCATATATTTT
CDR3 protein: CASSLDRPYSGNTIYF

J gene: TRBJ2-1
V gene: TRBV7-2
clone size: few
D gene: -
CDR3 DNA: TGTGCCAGCAGCCTTCAAAGGGGGTGGATCGGTGGGCAGTTCTTC
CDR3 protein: CASSLQRGWIGGQFF

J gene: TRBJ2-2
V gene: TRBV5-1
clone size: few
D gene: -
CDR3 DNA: TGCGCCAGCAGCTTGAACGGGCCAGCGAACACCGGGGAGCTGTTTTTT
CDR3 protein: CASSLNGPANTGELFF

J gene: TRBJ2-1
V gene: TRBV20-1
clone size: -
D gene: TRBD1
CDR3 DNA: TGCAGTGCTAGAGTATCAACCGGGACAGGGTATAATGAGCAGTTCTTC
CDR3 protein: CSARVSTGTGYNEQFF

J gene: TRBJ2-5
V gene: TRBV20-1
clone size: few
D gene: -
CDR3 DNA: TGCAGTGCCCCGAAAGACGGAACCCAAGAGACCCAGTACTTC
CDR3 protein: CSAPKDGTQETQYF